This record covers a single T cell receptor (beta chain). The V and J ends lost 6 bases and 4 bases respectively, with 9 bases between them. The germline CDR1 and CDR2 sequences are MNHEY and SVGAGI. The length of the CDR3 is 13 residues. Method: immunoSEQ multiplex PCR; TCRdb's copy keeps in-frame clones and lacks some. The profile shows 150,000 to 200,000 clones, just over 95% of them singletons. This record comes from a study of control samples from healthy donors and cancer patients. This clonotype originated in a woman aged 25 to 39 in good health. The sequenced sample was blood. The rearrangement uses TRBV6-5 and TRBJ2-2; a weak D match, TRBD2 (6 bases). The CDR3 protein is CASRTGVTGELFF. Here the CDR3 DNA reads TGTGCCAGCAGGACGGGGGTCACCGGGGAGCTGTTTTTT.